A single sample gave rise to the 16 T cell receptor beta chains below, sequenced in a study of T cells after yellow fever vaccination. TCRdb independently ran MiXCR on the 5' RACE reads; one entry per CDR3 protein. Of around 50,000 distinct CDR3 sequences in the sample, approximately 6.3% are singletons; the top ten hold more than 9%. The material was PBMCs, either bulk or a sorted T-cell subset (CD4+, CD8+, memory, or dextramer-sorted; not recorded which), obtained 45 days after the yellow fever booster vaccination. The source of these receptors is a man in his thirties or forties who received the YFV17D yellow fever vaccine.

This clonotype was seen at least ten times. The CDR3 sequence: CASSFSTRIEQYF. CDR3 nucleotides: TGCGCCAGCAGCTTCTCGACCCGTATCGAGCAGTACTTC. The J gene is TRBJ2-7, the V gene TRBV5-1; D remains ambiguous. CDR3 size: 13 residues. Germline V gene lookup returns CDR1 SGHRS and CDR2 YFSETQ. The germline V and J ends were trimmed by 2 bases and 6 bases, with 12 bases remaining between them. Complete variable domain (other parts from reference TRBV5-1 and TRBJ2-7): KAGVTQTPRYLIKTRGQQVTLSCSPISGHRSVSWYQQTPGQGLQFLFEYFSETQRNKGNFPGRFSGRQFSNSRSEMNVSTLELGDSALYLCASSFSTRIEQYFGPGTRLTVT.

The chain is built from TRBV10-3 and TRBJ2-1; unclear D gene. CDR1 and CDR2 from the germline V gene are ENHRY and SYGVKD. Trimming pared 2 bases from V and 9 bases from J, leaving 11 bases between. The CDR3 runs to 13 residues. DNA for the CDR3: TGTGCCATCAGTGAGGGTACCGGGCGTGAGCAGTTCTTC. Protein: CAISEGTGREQFF.

V usage is TRBV12-3 or TRBV12-4 and J usage is TRBJ2-1, with D perhaps TRBD2 (5 bases). There are 14 residues in the CDR3. V shed 6 bases and J shed 9 bases, with 18 bases lying between them. The CDR3 spells CASRLSTGLSEQFF. The CDR3 region has the DNA TGTGCCAGCAGACTCAGCACCGGACTGAGTGAGCAGTTCTTC.

To note about this clonotype: A read error may be the cause here, since a much bigger clone is one base away. The J gene is TRBJ2-4, the V gene TRBV27; 8 nucleotides match TRBD2. The CDR3 is 18 amino acids. CDR1 and CDR2 (germline): MNHEY, SMNVEV (reference sequence). The CDR3: CASRTPMRAGGAKNSQYF. DNA of the CDR3: TGTGCCAGCAGAACCCCTATGAGGGCCGGGGGGGCCAAAAACAGTCAGTACTTC.

The genes are TRBV29-1 and TRBJ2-5; possibly TRBD2 for D (7 bases). Per germline, CDR1 SQVTM and CDR2 ANQGSEA. This CDR3 is built from 13 residues. With 7 bases removed from V and 5 bases from J, the gap between germline ends came to 17 bases. The CDR3 sequence: CSGGGALPETQYF. The CDR3 bases are TGCAGCGGCGGGGGCGCGCTCCCCGAGACCCAGTACTTC.

This clonotype was counted only a few times. The V gene is TRBV18, the J gene TRBJ1-3; D remains unclear. The CDR3 is made up of 17 amino acids. V gave up 3 bases and J gave up 0 bases, with 15 bases separating them. Germline lookup yields CDR1 KGHSH and CDR2 LQKENI. This chain's CDR3 is CASSPTATKGSGNTIYF. The CDR3 nucleotides read TGTGCCAGCTCACCCACCGCCACAAAGGGCTCTGGAAACACCATATATTTT. The variable domain in full, with the rest retrieved from reference TRBV18 and TRBJ1-3, is NAGVMQNPRHLVRRRGQEARLRCSPMKGHSHVYWYRQLPEEGLKFMVYLQKENIIDESGMPKERFSAEFPKEGPSILRIQQVVRGDSAAYFCASSPTATKGSGNTIYFGEGSWLTVV.

This clonotype was seen repeatedly, ten times or more. V is TRBV14 and J is TRBJ2-1; D uncertain. Germline V gives CDR1 SGHDN, CDR2 FVKESK. Trimming shortened V by 3 bases and J by 7 bases, and 10 bases separated the two germline ends. The CDR3 is 13 residues long. CDR3 sequence (DNA): TGTGCCAGCAGCCAGGGCGGCTGGAATGAGCAGTTCTTC. This sequence encodes CASSQGGWNEQFF.

At least ten counts were recorded for this clonotype. The V gene is TRBV4-3, the J gene TRBJ2-6, with D maybe TRBD2 (6 bases). V was trimmed by 4 bases and J by 0 bases, leaving 16 bases between them. The germline V gene encodes CDR1 LGHNA and CDR2 YSLEER. CDR3 length equals 18 residues. DNA of the CDR3: TGCGCCAGCAGCCCTGAGGGAGCGGGCCCCTCTGGGGCCAACGTCCTGACTTTC. Protein: CASSPEGAGPSGANVLTF.

This clonotype was counted ten times or more. The V and J genes are TRBV7-2 and TRBJ2-5; D gene unclear. CDR3 length: 15 amino acids. The germline CDR1 and CDR2 sequences are SGHTA and FQGNSA. V dropped 5 bases and J dropped 2 bases, with 15 bases sitting between them. This CDR3 reads CASSPRRATQETQYF. The CDR3, as DNA: TGTGCCAGCAGCCCCCGTCGAGCAACGCAAGAGACCCAGTACTTC.

The rearrangement links TRBV5-1 to TRBJ1-3, with TRBD1 as a possible D gene (6 bases). CDR3 length: 17 amino acids. Germline V gives CDR1 SGHRS, CDR2 YFSETQ. V shed 1 base and J shed 0 bases, with 14 bases lying between them. The CDR3 here is CASSLLFGTTSGNTIYF. CDR3 nucleotide sequence: TGCGCCAGCAGCTTGCTCTTCGGGACAACCTCTGGAAACACCATATATTTT.

The sample holds many counts of this clonotype. The chain employs TRBV3-1 and TRBJ1-2; TRBD1 aligns across 10 bases. Germline CDR1 is LGHDT and CDR2 is YNNKEL (reference sequence). Trimming took 5 bases from V and 4 from J; bases not matched to a gene: 7. The CDR3 extends over 15 amino acids. In DNA, the CDR3 is TGTGCCAGCAGCACACGGACAGGGGGAATCTATGGCTACACCTTC. As protein: CASSTRTGGIYGYTF.

The rearrangement uses TRBV6-5 and TRBJ2-7; D is undetermined. This CDR3 spans 13 amino acids. V was cut by 2 bases and J by 4 bases, with 9 bases left in between. Germline assignment: CDR1 MNHEY and CDR2 SVGAGI. Written as DNA, the CDR3 is TGTGCCAGCAGTTACAAAAGAGCTTACGAGCAGTACTTC. As protein: CASSYKRAYEQYF.

At least ten counts were recorded for this clonotype. The chain links TRBV20-1 to TRBJ2-1, with TRBD2 identical over 8 bases. The CDR3 spans 14 residues. CDR1 and CDR2 (germline): DFQATT, SNEGSKA (reference sequence). Trimming at V came to 4 bases and at J to 9 bases, leaving 11 bases not matched to a gene. The CDR3 is CSATGLAGYGEQFF. The CDR3 region has the DNA TGCAGTGCTACAGGACTAGCAGGCTATGGTGAGCAGTTCTTC.

This clonotype was observed many times. V and J are TRBV7-2 and TRBJ2-7, with TRBD2 matching over 8 bases. Per the germline V gene, CDR1 is SGHTA and CDR2 is FQGNSA. The CDR3 contains 16 residues. V lost 5 bases to trimming and J lost 6 bases; unmatched junction nucleotides: 15. As DNA, the CDR3 is TGTGCCAGCAGCCCAGGGTCGGGGCTAGCGGGCGCCGAGCAGTACTTC. Translated, it gives CASSPGSGLAGAEQYF.

In this sample, this clonotype turned up many times. The rearrangement links TRBV19 to TRBJ2-7, with D hard to call. Germline loops: CDR1 LNHDA, CDR2 SQIVND (reference sequence). This CDR3 region has 13 residues. V was trimmed by 3 bases and J by 0 bases, leaving 6 bases between them. CDR3 region: CASSMMSSYEQYF. Written as DNA, the CDR3 is TGTGCCAGTAGTATGATGTCCTCCTACGAGCAGTACTTC. The complete variable domain, with remaining parts taken from reference TRBV19 and TRBJ2-7, reads DGGITQSPKYLFRKEGQNVTLSCEQNLNHDAMYWYRQDPGQGLRLIYYSQIVNDFQKGDIAEGYSVSREKKESFPLTVTSAQKNPTAFYLCASSMMSSYEQYFGPGTRLTVT.

Details on this clonotype: Given a much more abundant clone one base away, this may be a read error. In DNA form, the CDR3 reads TGTGCCATCAGAACCGGGACAGGGGGCCTTTCGAGCTCCTACAATGGGCAGTTCTTC. Translating gives CAIRTGTGGLSSSYNGQFF. This chain uses TRBV10-3 with TRBJ2-1; 12 bases map to TRBD1. The germline V gene has CDR1 ENHRY and CDR2 SYGVKD. The CDR3 has 19 amino acids.